The rows below give T cell receptor beta chains drawn from one sample of a study of cytomegalovirus exposure and HLA in healthy donors. The method was immunoSEQ multiplex PCR; TCRdb's version includes in-frame clones alone and lacks a portion of them. Here the sample spans 95,000 to 100,000 clones, approximately 74% being singletons. Sequencing was done on a sample of PBMCs. The receptors originated from a male donor in good health and CMV-seronegative. Both conserved end residues are part of each CDR3. D genes are given only for firm matches. Clone size appears in some rows only: once, few, many, or a class for an expanded clone.

TRBJ2-1	TRBV19	TRBD1	-	CASRKQGTLYNEQFF	TGTGCCAGTAGAAAACAGGGGACCCTATACAATGAGCAGTTCTTC
TRBJ2-7	TRBV7-9	TRBD2	-	CASTLLGAGDTYEQYF	TGTGCCAGTACTCTCCTTGGGGCGGGAGACACCTACGAGCAGTACTTC
TRBJ2-5	TRBV13	-	-	CASSLAPGPPQETQYF	TGTGCCAGCAGCTTAGCACCGGGTCCGCCCCAAGAGACCCAGTACTTC
TRBJ1-2	TRBV27	-	-	CASSPLGQVFYGYTF	TGTGCCAGCAGTCCACTGGGTCAGGTGTTTTATGGCTACACCTTC
TRBJ2-3	TRBV28	-	-	CASSLGTSTDTQYF	TGTGCCAGCAGTTTAGGTACTAGCACAGATACGCAGTATTTT
TRBJ1-2	TRBV27	-	few	CASSLWAGKEYGYTF	TGTGCCAGCAGTTTATGGGCAGGGAAGGAATATGGCTACACCTTC
TRBJ2-7	TRBV18	-	-	CASSPGTRPGEQYF	TGTGCCAGCTCACCCGGGACACGTCCTGGAGAGCAGTACTTC
TRBJ2-1	TRBV5-1	-	-	CASSLDLIASNEQFF	TGCGCCAGCAGCTTGGATCTCATAGCTTCCAATGAGCAGTTCTTC
TRBJ2-3	TRBV7-3	TRBD2	-	CASSFDSGGVSDTQYF	TGTGCCAGCAGCTTCGATAGCGGGGGGGTGTCAGATACGCAGTATTTT
TRBJ1-2	TRBV13	-	few	CASSLGDNPNYGYTF	TGTGCCAGCAGCTTAGGGGACAATCCTAACTATGGCTACACCTTC
TRBJ1-4	TRBV5-4	-	once	CASSLPGANEKLFF	TGTGCCAGCAGCTTGCCTGGAGCTAATGAAAAACTGTTTTTT
TRBJ1-2	TRBV18	-	-	CASSPSHSTGTGRFYGYTF	TGTGCCAGCTCACCATCTCATTCAACAGGGACGGGACGGTTCTATGGCTACACCTTC
TRBJ1-2	TRBV30	-	few	CAWSVTREAYGYTF	TGTGCCTGGAGTGTAACCCGGGAGGCCTATGGCTACACCTTC
TRBJ2-1	TRBV4-1	-	-	CASSQGHSLGSYEQFF	TGCGCCAGCAGCCAAGGTCATTCACTGGGTAGCTATGAGCAGTTCTTC
TRBJ1-6	TRBV6-6	-	-	CASSYLDSPLHF	TGTGCCAGCAGCTATCTTGATTCACCCCTCCACTTT
TRBJ2-2	TRBV19	-	-	CASSKSSGELFF	TGTGCCAGTAGTAAAAGTAGCGGGGAGCTGTTTTTT
TRBJ2-7	TRBV27	TRBD1	few	CASSFLGRGRVYEQYF	TGTGCCAGCAGTTTCTTGGGCAGGGGGCGCGTCTACGAGCAGTACTTC
TRBJ2-1	TRBV6-4	TRBD2	-	CASSAAGERGEQFF	TGTGCCAGCAGTGCTGCGGGAGAAAGGGGTGAGCAGTTCTTC
TRBJ2-7	TRBV6-1	TRBD1	-	CAGDRGYGEQYF	TGTGCCGGAGACAGGGGATATGGCGAGCAGTACTTC
TRBJ1-5	TRBV30	-	few	CAWKGPFLNQPQHF	TGTGCCTGGAAGGGGCCGTTCTTAAATCAGCCCCAGCATTTT
TRBJ2-5	TRBV5-5	-	once	CASSGGLTPGQETQYF	TGTGCCAGCAGCGGGGGACTTACGCCGGGCCAAGAGACCCAGTACTTC
TRBJ2-1	TRBV6-5	TRBD2	-	CASHRGGSSNEQFF	TGTGCCAGCCACCGGGGCGGGAGCTCGAATGAGCAGTTCTTC
TRBJ2-3	TRBV5-1	TRBD2	-	CASSLGLAGASTDTQYF	TGCGCCAGCAGCTTGGGACTAGCGGGAGCAAGTACAGATACGCAGTATTTT
TRBJ2-1	TRBV4-2	-	-	CASSQDLMAGAYNEQFF	TGTGCCAGCAGCCAAGATCTAATGGCGGGGGCATACAATGAGCAGTTCTTC
TRBJ2-7	TRBV7-9	TRBD2	-	CASSRTGGYEQYF	TGTGCCAGCAGCCGTACGGGGGGTTACGAGCAGTACTTC
TRBJ1-4	TRBV10-3	-	once	CAISESSNEKLFF	TGTGCCATCAGTGAATCCTCTAATGAAAAACTGTTTTTT
TRBJ2-7	TRBV28	TRBD2	few	CASSPPGGLYEQYF	TGTGCCAGCAGTCCCCCGGGAGGACTCTACGAGCAGTACTTC
TRBJ1-1	TRBV19	-	few	CASSIVRRNTEAFF	TGTGCCAGTAGTATAGTACGGAGGAACACTGAAGCTTTCTTT
TRBJ2-7	TRBV9	TRBD2	few	CASSVGGAGGLAGLPDYEQYF	TGTGCCAGCAGCGTAGGGGGGGCTGGGGGACTAGCGGGATTACCCGATTACGAGCAGTACTTC
TRBJ2-2	TRBV6-1	-	-	CASSGRLVRSGELFF	TGTGCCAGCAGTGGTAGACTAGTCAGGAGCGGGGAGCTGTTTTTT
TRBJ2-1	TRBV7-3	TRBD2	-	CASSLLAGGVNEQFF	TGTGCCAGCAGCTTACTAGCGGGGGGGGTTAATGAGCAGTTCTTC
TRBJ2-6	TRBV30	-	few	CAWSSGAAGANVLTF	TGTGCCTGGAGTTCAGGGGCCGCTGGGGCCAACGTCCTGACTTTC
TRBJ2-7	TRBV14	TRBD2	few	CASSQVAGAIYEQYF	TGTGCCAGCAGCCAGGTAGCGGGAGCCATCTACGAGCAGTACTTC
TRBJ1-1	TRBV29-1	TRBD1	-	CSVLQGGTEAFF	TGCAGCGTTTTACAGGGGGGCACTGAAGCTTTCTTT
TRBJ2-4	TRBV28	-	-	CASSGAGDVDIQYF	TGTGCCAGCAGTGGGGCAGGGGACGTGGACATTCAGTACTTC
TRBJ1-5	TRBV11-2	-	-	CASSLGGRSNQPQHF	TGTGCCAGCAGCTTAGGGGGCAGATCAAATCAGCCCCAGCATTTT
TRBJ1-6	TRBV9	TRBD1	-	CASSTRDRSSYNSPLHF	TGTGCCAGCAGCACACGGGACAGAAGCTCCTATAATTCACCCCTCCACTTT
TRBJ1-4	TRBV5-1	-	-	CASSSDSDLLFF	TGCGCCAGCAGCTCGGACAGCGATTTACTGTTTTTT
TRBJ1-2	TRBV30	-	-	CAWNPGNYGYTF	TGTGCCTGGAACCCAGGAAACTATGGCTACACCTTC
TRBJ2-3	TRBV2	TRBD2	-	CASILPSGRGTDTQYF	TGTGCCAGCATCCTCCCTAGCGGGAGAGGCACAGATACGCAGTATTTT
TRBJ2-5	TRBV6-5	TRBD2	once	CASSYGTSGSPATQYF	TGTGCCAGCAGCTACGGGACTAGCGGGAGTCCGGCGACCCAGTACTTC
TRBJ1-5	TRBV27	-	-	CASSPGVDQPQHF	TGTGCCAGCAGTCCAGGGGTGGATCAGCCCCAGCATTTT
TRBJ2-4	TRBV30	TRBD1	-	CAWSKDRGLGNIQYF	TGTGCCTGGAGTAAGGACAGGGGGCTCGGAAACATTCAGTACTTC
TRBJ2-6	TRBV4-3	-	medium-sized	CASSQDPGSSGANVLTF	TGCGCCAGCAGCCAAGATCCGGGGAGCTCTGGGGCCAACGTCCTGACTTTC
TRBJ1-1	TRBV29-1	-	-	CSVDSRAEAFF	TGCAGCGTTGACAGCAGGGCTGAAGCTTTCTTT
TRBJ2-7	TRBV10-3	TRBD1	-	CAISGGQGTNEQYF	TGTGCCATCAGTGGGGGACAGGGGACCAACGAGCAGTACTTC
TRBJ1-4	TRBV6-5	-	-	CASSTSGPGGEKLFF	TGTGCCAGCAGTACTTCCGGGCCCGGAGGCGAAAAACTGTTTTTT
TRBJ2-3	TRBV7-9	TRBD2	few	CASSFAGGLTDTQYF	TGTGCCAGCAGCTTTGCGGGAGGACTCACAGATACGCAGTATTTT
TRBJ1-2	TRBV27	TRBD1	-	CASSVTGAVDGYTF	TGTGCCAGCAGTGTAACAGGGGCCGTGGATGGCTACACCTTC
TRBJ2-2	TRBV25-1	-	-	CASSAPGDTGELFF	TGTGCCAGCAGTGCTCCAGGGGACACCGGGGAGCTGTTTTTT
TRBJ2-2	TRBV2	TRBD1	-	CASRFETGPTGELFF	TGTGCCAGCCGATTTGAGACAGGGCCCACCGGGGAGCTGTTTTTT
TRBJ2-2	TRBV30	-	-	CAWSTGEAGELFF	TGTGCCTGGAGTACCGGGGAGGCCGGGGAGCTGTTTTTT
TRBJ2-7	TRBV4-3	TRBD1	-	CASSQDTGGLNSYEQYF	TGCGCCAGCAGCCAAGACACAGGGGGCCTTAATTCCTACGAGCAGTACTTC
TRBJ2-5	TRBV7-8	TRBD2	once	CASSLGTRRPMETQYF	TGTGCCAGCAGCTTAGGGACTAGGCGGCCAATGGAGACCCAGTACTTC
TRBJ2-7	TRBV6-5	TRBD2	-	CASRRLAGDHYEQYF	TGTGCCAGCAGACGACTAGCGGGAGATCACTACGAGCAGTACTTC